This T cell receptor (beta chain) is from a study of T-cell reconstitution after alpha-beta-depleted transplantation in children (dated by TCRdb to 2016 to 2018). With respect to the entire study: T-cell immune reconstitution after TCRalphabeta/CD19-depleted allogeneic hematopoietic cell transplantation in children was quantitatively tracked in the study by means of TCR repertoire profiling.

The sample's treatment or condition label is to be understood as: allogeneic hematopoietic cell transplantation with graft depleted of TCRalphabeta T cells and CD19 B cells. TCRalphabeta/CD19-depleted allogeneic hematopoietic cell grafts were given to the transplant recipients, all of whom were children. This clonotype was seen at least ten times. Its antigen is unknown. The input lacks base qualities; no much larger clone sits a single base away. The research as a whole found: Over subsequent months, a decline in hyperexpanded clone frequencies was noted, and after one year, T-cell counts and TCRbeta diversity were mostly ascribed to newly produced T cells. The high TCRbeta diversity at day 60 in some patients was ascribed to recipient T cells and intrathymic progenitors that had survived conditioning. Apparently early alphabetaT-cell count recovery about two months after transplant reportedly relied on only several hundred rapidly expanded clones derived from non-depleted graft cells.

The library was built by means of PCR. The instrument was an Illumina HiSeq 2500. TCR libraries were prepared with molecular barcoding, using unique molecular identifiers to normalize TCRbeta repertoire quantification. TCRdb reworked the public reads: Q25 trimming with fastp, MiXCR clone assembly, productive beta chains retained. Each CDR3 protein appears once, grouped with its most common genes and DNA. This sample lists roughly 160,000 distinct CDR3 sequences; 11% were detected once. The biggest ten clones account for over 10% of the sample. The specimen was PBMCs, collected before TCRalphabeta/CD19-depleted stem cell transplant. The clonotype comes from a boy younger than 10 with acute myeloid leukemia, due to receive a stem cell transplant.

The CDR3 corresponds to CASSQAENGTWYF. The nucleotide sequence is given as TGTGCCAGCAGCCAAGCGGAGAACGGCACGTGGTATTTT. The chain was built from TRBV3-1 and TRBJ2-3, with no confidently assigned D gene. From the germline V gene (reference sequence), CDR1 is LGHDT and CDR2 is YNNKEL. Measured from the cysteine to the phenylalanine, the CDR3 is 13 residues long. The entry retains the CDR3 DNA only, 39 bases that are in frame from base 1. V is clipped by 1 base and J by 14 bases, and the sequence between their germline boundaries is 16 bases long.